This TCR beta chain appears in the sequencing data of a study of T-cell memory formation after mild COVID-19. Overall study results and limits: CD4/CD8 balance characterized clones contracting day 15 to 85, and CD4+ skew characterized later expanders. Some SARS-CoV-2-responding clones were already detected in memory before infection. CD4+ contracting clones lay mainly in CM and EM, CD8+ ones in EMRA.

On this clonotype: As yet, its antigen is unknown.

Libraries for TCRalpha and TCRbeta carried sample barcodes and unique molecular identifiers via 5'RACE. In TCRdb, the 5' RACE reads were re-called with MiXCR into one record per CDR3 protein. The data show 470,000 or so distinct CDR3 sequences, with 15% to 20% seen just once and roughly an eighth held by the top ten. V was cut by 5 bases and J by 0 bases, with 28 bases left in between. CDR1 is SEHNR, CDR2 FQNEAQ, per germline (reference sequence). This CDR3 contains 20 residues. The source of this sequence is an adult woman who had mild COVID-19 (a few samples of this study predate the infection). Cell type and time point are not known. The chain has TRBV7-9 and TRBJ1-2, with D perhaps TRBD1 (6 bases). Sequencing was carried out using PBMCs or a T cell subset sorted from them (not recorded which). DNA for the CDR3: TGTGCCAGCAGCACAGCTGTTTGGGCCCGGACAGATAGTGCTAACTATGGCTACACCTTC. Protein product: CASSTAVWARTDSANYGYTF.